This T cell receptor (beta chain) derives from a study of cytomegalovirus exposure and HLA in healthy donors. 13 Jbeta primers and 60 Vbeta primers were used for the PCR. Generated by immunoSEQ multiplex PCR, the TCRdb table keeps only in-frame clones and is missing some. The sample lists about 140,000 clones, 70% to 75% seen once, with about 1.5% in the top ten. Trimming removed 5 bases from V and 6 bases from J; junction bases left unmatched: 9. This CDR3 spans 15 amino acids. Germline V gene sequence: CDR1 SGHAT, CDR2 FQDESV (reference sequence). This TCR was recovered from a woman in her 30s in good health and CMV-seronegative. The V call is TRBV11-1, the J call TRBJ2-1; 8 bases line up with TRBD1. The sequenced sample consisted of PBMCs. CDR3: CASSQGLQGGNEQFF. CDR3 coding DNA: TGTGCCAGCAGCCAAGGCTTACAGGGGGGCAATGAGCAGTTCTTC.